One and the same sample provided the 14 T cell receptor beta chains below, sequenced in a study of blood T cell repertoires in COVID-19. Only in-frame clones appear in the TCRdb table, and some are missing; sequencing was by immunoSEQ multiplex PCR. The profile shows a few hundred thousand clones, about 87% of them singletons. Sequenced input: PBMCs or T cells enriched from blood (not recorded which). The source is a woman aged 18-29 years who had recovered from COVID-19.

For the CDR3, the DNA is TGTGCCAGCAGTCCACCGGACAGGAACACTGAAGCTTTCTTT. Encoded protein: CASSPPDRNTEAFF. The V gene is TRBV28, the J gene TRBJ1-1, with D perhaps matching TRBD1 (6 bases). The germline V gene encodes CDR1 MDHEN and CDR2 SYDVKM. Trimming pared 5 bases from V and 1 base from J, leaving 11 bases between. CDR3 length: 14 amino acids. The full variable domain, completed using reference TRBV28 and TRBJ1-1, is DVKVTQSSRYLVKRTGEKVFLECVQDMDHENMFWYRQDPGLGLRLIYFSYDVKMKEKGDIPEGYSVSREKKERFSLILESASTNQTSMYLCASSPPDRNTEAFFGQGTRLTVV.

This clone has a single count. The V gene is TRBV11-2, the J gene TRBJ1-3; 8 bases line up with TRBD1. The CDR3 covers 14 residues. The J segment lost 4 bases and the V segment lost 3 bases, leaving 2 bases of the junction unmatched. CDR1 and CDR2 from the germline V gene are SGHAT and FQNNGV. The DNA for the CDR3 is TGTGCCAGCAGCTTTGGGACAGGAGGAAACACCATATATTTT. This sequence encodes CASSFGTGGNTIYF.

V is TRBV19 and J is TRBJ2-2; 13 bases agree with TRBD2. Germline V CDR1 and CDR2: LNHDA, SQIVND (reference sequence). CDR3 length: 16 amino acids. Germline trimming cut 3 bases from V and 5 bases from J; bases unmatched to any gene: 3. The CDR3 loop is CASSIGLAGDTGELFF. Here the CDR3 DNA reads TGTGCCAGTAGTATCGGACTAGCGGGAGATACCGGGGAGCTGTTTTTT.

The rearrangement links TRBV4-1 to TRBJ2-1; 11 bases line up with TRBD2. The CDR3 is 17 residues long. Germline lookup yields CDR1 MGHRA and CDR2 YSYEKL. V shed 1 base, J shed 0 bases, and the junction held 2 bases outside the gene matches. CDR3 protein: CASSQGLAGSSYNEQFF. As DNA, the CDR3 is TGCGCCAGCAGCCAAGGACTAGCGGGATCCTCCTACAATGAGCAGTTCTTC.

V usage is TRBV12-5 and J usage is TRBJ2-1, with TRBD2 matching 10 bases. V shed 1 base and J 7 bases; nucleotides not matched to a gene: 22. The length of the CDR3 is 21 residues. The germline V gene encodes CDR1 LGHNT and CDR2 FRNRAP. The DNA for the CDR3 is TGTGCTAGTGGTTTGGAAACGATCGAACGGGCCCTAGCGGGAGTGGGGAATGAGCAGTTCTTC. It is translated as CASGLETIERALAGVGNEQFF.

This clone was detected only once. V usage is TRBV9 and J usage is TRBJ1-1, with unresolved D. Germline CDR1 is SGDLS and CDR2 is YYNGEE. There are 13 residues in the CDR3. The V gene lost 1 base and the J gene lost 6 bases, with 10 bases spanning the gap. The CDR3 is CASSVLLQSEAFF. The CDR3 nucleotides are TGTGCCAGCAGCGTACTCCTACAGTCTGAAGCTTTCTTT.

This clone has a handful of counts. This chain uses TRBV7-2 with TRBJ2-1, with TRBD1 as a possible D gene (5 bases). Between the trimmed V and J ends, which lost 4 bases and 4 bases, there was a span of 17 bases. The CDR3 runs 16 residues. Germline CDR1 reads SGHTA; CDR2 reads FQGNSA. CDR3 protein: CASSSWTMIRYNEQFF. CDR3 sequence (DNA): TGTGCCAGCAGCTCCTGGACAATGATAAGGTACAATGAGCAGTTCTTC. Combining the CDR3 with reference TRBV7-2 and TRBJ2-1 gives the whole variable domain GAGVSQSPSNKVTEKGKDVELRCDPISGHTALYWYRQSLGQGLEFLIYFQGNSAPDKSGLPSDRFSAERTGGSVSTLTIQRTQQEDSAVYLCASSSWTMIRYNEQFFGPGTRLTVL.

J is TRBJ2-5 and V is TRBV5-1; 10 positions match TRBD2. The CDR3 spans 15 residues. Germline V gene data show CDR1 as SGHRS and CDR2 as YFSETQ. The V gene end was trimmed by 0 bases and the J gene end by 3 bases; junction bases not matched to a gene: 2. CDR3 coding DNA: TGCGCCAGCAGCTTGGGAGGGACTAGCGAAGAGACCCAGTACTTC. Amino acid sequence: CASSLGGTSEETQYF.

The chain joins TRBV5-1 to TRBJ1-1; maybe TRBD1 (5 bases). The CDR3 runs 16 residues. V was clipped by 0 bases and J by 5 bases, with 17 bases between them. CDR1 and CDR2 from the germline V gene are SGHRS and YFSETQ. This CDR3 reads CASSLAGLSWGTEAFF. The CDR3 DNA reads TGCGCCAGCAGCTTGGCGGGACTTTCGTGGGGGACTGAAGCTTTCTTT.

The table lists this clone with a count of one. J is TRBJ2-2 and V is TRBV5-1; 8 nucleotides align to TRBD1. This CDR3 is 16 amino acids long. Germline loops: CDR1 SGHRS, CDR2 YFSETQ. Unmatched junction bases numbered 11, after V lost 4 bases and J lost 6 bases. The CDR3 is CASSRDPDRAAGELFF. The CDR3 bases are TGCGCCAGCAGCAGGGACCCGGACAGGGCCGCCGGGGAGCTGTTTTTT.

The chain links TRBV4-3 to TRBJ2-6; 9 bases line up with TRBD2. V shed 0 bases and J 0 bases; nucleotides not matched to a gene: 6. Germline CDR1 reads LGHNA; CDR2 reads YSLEER. CDR3 length: 19 amino acids. The CDR3 DNA reads TGCGCCAGCAGCCAAGATTTGCCTAGCGGGGTCTCTGGGGCCAACGTCCTGACTTTC. Its protein is CASSQDLPSGVSGANVLTF.

V and J are TRBV7-2 and TRBJ1-1; 7 positions agree with TRBD1. The CDR3 length is 15 residues. After removal of 5 bases from V and 2 bases from J, the junction contained 8 bases not matched to a gene. Germline V gene sequence: CDR1 SGHTA, CDR2 FQGNSA. CDR3 in DNA: TGTGCCAGCAGCACACACGGACAGGTTAACACTGAAGCTTTCTTT. Amino acid sequence: CASSTHGQVNTEAFF.

This clone was recorded once. J is TRBJ1-1 and V is TRBV6-5; TRBD1 might be the D (6 bases). With 6 bases removed from V and 2 bases from J, the gap between germline ends came to 13 bases. The germline gives CDR1 MNHEY, CDR2 SVGAGI. The CDR3 length is 14 residues. The CDR3 DNA reads as TGTGCCAGCAGGTACGACAGGATCAACACTGAAGCTTTCTTT. It translates to CASRYDRINTEAFF.

This rearrangement joins TRBV7-9 to TRBJ1-1, with 7 bases lining up with TRBD1. J was trimmed by 6 bases and V by 1 base; bases with no gene match: 5. Germline V lookup: CDR1 SEHNR, CDR2 FQNEAQ (reference sequence). The CDR3 is 14 amino acids. The CDR3 is CASSLGQGWAEAFF. The CDR3 bases are TGTGCCAGCAGCTTAGGACAGGGATGGGCTGAAGCTTTCTTT.